These 11 T cell receptor beta chains originate from one sample sequenced in a study of PD-1 blockade in classical Hodgkin lymphoma (dated by TCRdb to about 2020). Receptors were amplified or captured by the immunoSEQ multiplex PCR assay. The source is immuneACCESS, and TCRdb retained only in-frame sequences with V and J called. Part of the clones is not carried over; for the studies checked, unresolved V genes explain less than half of this, and the remainder is unexplained. A total of under 25,000 clones appear in this sample, around 80% of them only once. The biggest ten clones account for roughly two fifths of the sample. The time point label, as the study defines it: cycle 2 day 1 (C2D1) of nivolumab. Relapse after autologous stem cell transplantation had occurred in all trial patients, and cohorts A, B and C were distinguished by prior brentuximab vedotin exposure. The sequencing here drew on peripheral blood mononuclear cells (PBMCs), taken before the second cycle of nivolumab. The receptors stem from a human donor with classical Hodgkin lymphoma.

This chain connects TRBV14 to TRBJ2-7; D tentatively fits TRBD1 or TRBD2 (5 bases each). This CDR3 has 16 residues. CDR1 is SGHDN, CDR2 FVKESK, per germline. The V and J ends lost 5 bases and 5 bases respectively, with 22 bases between them. The CDR3 nucleotides read TGTGCCAGCAGCGCCCGGGACGGCCCCGGTCTCCACGAGCAGTACTTC. Encoded protein: CASSARDGPGLHEQYF.

This chain connects TRBV11-3 to TRBJ2-5; weak D call: TRBD1 (6 bases). The germline gives CDR1 SGHNT, CDR2 YENEEA. Trimming cost V 5 bases and J 4 bases, with 14 bases left between them. The CDR3 is 14 amino acids. The CDR3 DNA sequence: TGTGCCAGCAGCAGAATCAGGGGTGCAGAGACCCAGTACTTC. It yields the protein CASSRIRGAETQYF.

V and J are TRBV6-5 and TRBJ1-5; D unclear. The length of the CDR3 is 12 residues. In germline, CDR1 is MNHEY, CDR2 SVGAGI. V lost 2 bases to trimming and J lost 7 bases, with 6 bases between them. The CDR3 nucleotides are TGTGCCAGCAGTTACCGGGAACAGCCCCAGCATTTT. This codes for CASSYREQPQHF.

DNA of the CDR3: TGTGCCAGCAGCTGGGAGGGAGGAGGAGATACGCAGTATTTT. Encoded protein: CASSWEGGGDTQYF. The V and J genes are TRBV7-8 and TRBJ2-3, with 7 bases matching TRBD2. The junction had 6 bases not matched to a gene; V was cut back by 4 bases and J by 5 bases. The CDR3 is 14 amino acids. Germline CDR1 SGHVS, CDR2 FQNEAQ.

With regard to this clone: The junction does not match germline at one end; this may be a read error. Other nucleotide sequences in the sample specify the same CDR3. J is TRBJ2-6 and V is TRBV2, with D perhaps given as TRBD1 or TRBD2 (7 bases each). Per the germline V gene, CDR1 is SNHLY and CDR2 is FYNNEI. The CDR3 covers 18 residues. The CDR3 loop is CASSNREGALGGANVLTF. The CDR3 DNA sequence: TGTGCCAGCAGCAACAGGGAGGGGGCTTTAGGCGGGGCCAACGTCCTAACTTTC.

This chain uses TRBV7-9 with TRBJ2-7; D gene unclear. Germline V lookup: CDR1 SEHNR, CDR2 FQNEAQ (reference sequence). V was pared by 5 bases and J by 3 bases, with 17 bases between. The CDR3 consists of 15 residues. The CDR3 is CASSPELTANYEQYF. The CDR3 DNA reads as TGTGCCAGCAGCCCAGAGCTAACAGCCAACTACGAGCAGTACTTC.

This rearrangement joins TRBV5-4 to TRBJ1-1, with D hard to call. The CDR3 loop spans 12 amino acids. Trimming removed 4 bases from V and 7 bases from J, with 11 bases in between. CDR1 SGHNT and CDR2 YYREEE come from the germline V gene (reference sequence). In DNA form, the CDR3 reads TGTGCCAGCAGCAGGGAGAGCATTGAAGCTTTCTTT. Translated: CASSRESIEAFF. Filled out from reference TRBV5-4 and TRBJ1-1, the complete variable domain reads ETGVTQSPTHLIKTRGQQVTLRCSSQSGHNTVSWYQQALGQGPQFIFQYYREEENGRGNFPPRFSGLQFPNYSSELNVNALELDDSALYLCASSRESIEAFFGQGTRLTVV.

This sequence joins TRBV19 and TRBJ1-4; D call uncertain. Germline CDR1 is LNHDA and CDR2 is SQIVND (reference sequence). V was trimmed by 3 bases and J by 8 bases, leaving 13 bases between them. There are 14 residues in the CDR3. The CDR3 loop reads CASSITFSREKLFF. The CDR3 coding sequence is TGTGCCAGTAGTATTACCTTCTCGCGGGAAAAACTGTTTTTT. Combining the CDR3 with reference TRBV19 and TRBJ1-4 gives the whole variable domain DGGITQSPKYLFRKEGQNVTLSCEQNLNHDAMYWYRQDPGQGLRLIYYSQIVNDFQKGDIAEGYSVSREKKESFPLTVTSAQKNPTAFYLCASSITFSREKLFFGSGTQLSVL.

This chain links TRBV11-2 with TRBJ1-1; D possibly corresponds to TRBD1 (6 bases). Germline V gene lookup returns CDR1 SGHAT and CDR2 FQNNGV. This CDR3 spans 15 amino acids. The V end was cut by 2 bases, the J end by 11 bases, with 21 bases between. The CDR3 DNA reads as TGTGCCAGCAGCTTAATACAGGGCTCGAAGGATCACGCTTTCTTT. As protein: CASSLIQGSKDHAFF.

This clone was recorded once. The chain has TRBV27 and TRBJ2-7; D remains ambiguous. Trimming took 5 bases from V and 5 from J, leaving 16 bases between them. The CDR3 loop spans 14 amino acids. From germline, CDR1 is MNHEY and CDR2 SMNVEV (reference sequence). CDR3 loop: CASSLLGKGNEQYF. The CDR3 coding sequence is TGTGCCAGCAGTCTACTGGGGAAAGGGAACGAGCAGTACTTC.

The chain is built from TRBV7-9 and TRBJ2-1; 8 positions match TRBD2. Germline V gives CDR1 SEHNR, CDR2 FQNEAQ (reference sequence). This CDR3 is 14 amino acids long. The V and J ends lost 3 bases and 8 bases, in that order; junction bases with no gene match: 6. The CDR3 region has the DNA TGTGCCAGCAGCTTTCCGCGGGAGGAACATGAGCAGTTCTTC. Translation: CASSFPREEHEQFF.